This TCR beta chain was identified during a study of T cells in localized non-small cell lung cancer. Germline loops: CDR1 SGHNT, CDR2 YYREEE (reference sequence). CDR3 length: 13 residues. Trimming pared 4 bases from V and 1 base from J, leaving 8 bases between. Repertoires were generated with immunoSEQ multiplex PCR, while TCRdb's copy carries only in-frame clones and drops some. The table includes 55,000 to 65,000 clones, approximately 90% detected once. A remark on this clone: What it recognizes is unknown.

General observations from the study: An association was observed between higher blood T cell density and longer overall survival. Analysis by sequencing included only one tumor region, so heterogeneity remains possible. Median detection of top 100 tumor clones in adjacent lung was roughly 61 clones. Adjacent uninvolved lung had the highest clonality, suggesting focused antigen responses.

This clonotype was sampled from a man between 40 and 70 years old with stage I squamous cell lung carcinoma. The chain uses TRBV5-4 and TRBJ1-2; D gene unclear. The sequencing used peripheral blood, collected before any cancer treatment. The CDR3 sequence is CASSLWGNYGYTF. Written as DNA, the CDR3 is TGTGCCAGCAGCCTGTGGGGTAACTATGGCTACACCTTC.